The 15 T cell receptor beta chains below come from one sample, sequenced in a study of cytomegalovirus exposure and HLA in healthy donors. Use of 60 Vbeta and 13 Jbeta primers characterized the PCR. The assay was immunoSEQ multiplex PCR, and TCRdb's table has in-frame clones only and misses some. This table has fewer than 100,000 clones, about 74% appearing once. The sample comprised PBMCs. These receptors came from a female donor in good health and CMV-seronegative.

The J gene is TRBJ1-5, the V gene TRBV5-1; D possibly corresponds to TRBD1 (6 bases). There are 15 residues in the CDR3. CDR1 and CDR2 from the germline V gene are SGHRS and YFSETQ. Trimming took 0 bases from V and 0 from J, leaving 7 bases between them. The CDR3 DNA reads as TGCGCCAGCAGCTTGGCAGGGGATAGCAATCAGCCCCAGCATTTT. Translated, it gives CASSLAGDSNQPQHF.

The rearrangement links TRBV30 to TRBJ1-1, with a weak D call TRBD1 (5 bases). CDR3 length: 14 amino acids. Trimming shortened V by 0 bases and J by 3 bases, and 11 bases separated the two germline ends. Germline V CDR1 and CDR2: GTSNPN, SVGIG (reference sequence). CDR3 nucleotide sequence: TGTGCCTGGAGTGTGGGGGGACCTTACACTGAAGCTTTCTTT. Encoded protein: CAWSVGGPYTEAFF.

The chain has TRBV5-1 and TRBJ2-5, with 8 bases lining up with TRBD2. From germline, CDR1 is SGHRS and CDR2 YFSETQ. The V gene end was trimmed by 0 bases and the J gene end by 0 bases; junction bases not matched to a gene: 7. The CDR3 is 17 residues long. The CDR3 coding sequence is TGCGCCAGCAGCTTGGGACTAGCGAGGTTGTACCAAGAGACCCAGTACTTC. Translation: CASSLGLARLYQETQYF.

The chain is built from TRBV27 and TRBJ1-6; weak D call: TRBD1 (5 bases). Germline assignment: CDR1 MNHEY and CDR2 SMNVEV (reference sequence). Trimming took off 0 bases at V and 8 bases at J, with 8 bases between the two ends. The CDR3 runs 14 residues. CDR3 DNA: TGTGCCAGCAGTTTATCGGGGACTTATTCACCCCTCCACTTT. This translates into CASSLSGTYSPLHF.

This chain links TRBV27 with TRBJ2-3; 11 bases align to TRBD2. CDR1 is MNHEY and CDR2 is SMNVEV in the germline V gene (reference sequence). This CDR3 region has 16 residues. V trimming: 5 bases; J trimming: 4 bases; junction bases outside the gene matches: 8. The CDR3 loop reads CASSLGTSGEADTQYF. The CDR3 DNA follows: TGTGCCAGCAGTCTCGGGACTAGCGGAGAGGCAGATACGCAGTATTTT.

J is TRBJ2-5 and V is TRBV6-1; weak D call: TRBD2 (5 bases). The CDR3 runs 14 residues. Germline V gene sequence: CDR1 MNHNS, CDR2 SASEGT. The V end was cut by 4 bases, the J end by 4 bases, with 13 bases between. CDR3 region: CASSGEGAGETQYF. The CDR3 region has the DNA TGTGCCAGCAGTGGAGAGGGAGCTGGAGAGACCCAGTACTTC.

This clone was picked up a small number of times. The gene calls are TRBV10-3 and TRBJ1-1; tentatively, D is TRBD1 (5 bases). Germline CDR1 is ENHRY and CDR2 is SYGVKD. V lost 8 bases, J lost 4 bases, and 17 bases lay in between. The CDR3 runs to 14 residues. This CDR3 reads CAISVGGSGTEAFF. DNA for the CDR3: TGTGCCATCTCTGTGGGGGGTTCGGGCACTGAAGCTTTCTTT.

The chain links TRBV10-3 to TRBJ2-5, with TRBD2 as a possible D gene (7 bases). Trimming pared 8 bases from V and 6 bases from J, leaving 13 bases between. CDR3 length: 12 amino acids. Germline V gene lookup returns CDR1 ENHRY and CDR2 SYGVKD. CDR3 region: CAIQGGGKTQYF. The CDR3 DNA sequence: TGTGCCATCCAGGGCGGGGGCAAGACCCAGTACTTC.

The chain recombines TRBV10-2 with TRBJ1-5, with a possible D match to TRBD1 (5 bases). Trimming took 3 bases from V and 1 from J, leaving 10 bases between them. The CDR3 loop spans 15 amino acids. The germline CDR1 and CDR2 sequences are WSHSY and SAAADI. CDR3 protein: CASSDRASSNQPQHF. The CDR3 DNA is TGCGCCAGCAGTGACAGGGCGAGCAGCAATCAGCCCCAGCATTTT.

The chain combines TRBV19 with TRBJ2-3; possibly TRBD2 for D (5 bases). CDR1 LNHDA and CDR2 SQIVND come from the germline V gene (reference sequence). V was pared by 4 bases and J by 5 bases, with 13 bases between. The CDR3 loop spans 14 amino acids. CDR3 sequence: CASSTGKALDTQYF. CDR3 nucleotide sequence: TGTGCCAGTAGTACGGGGAAAGCATTAGATACGCAGTATTTT. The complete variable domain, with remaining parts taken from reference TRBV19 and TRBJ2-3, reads DGGITQSPKYLFRKEGQNVTLSCEQNLNHDAMYWYRQDPGQGLRLIYYSQIVNDFQKGDIAEGYSVSREKKESFPLTVTSAQKNPTAFYLCASSTGKALDTQYFGPGTRLTVL.

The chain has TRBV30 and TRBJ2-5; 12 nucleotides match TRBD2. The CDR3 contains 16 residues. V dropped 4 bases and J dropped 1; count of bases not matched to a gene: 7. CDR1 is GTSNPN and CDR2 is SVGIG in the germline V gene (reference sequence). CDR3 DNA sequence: TGTGCCTGGACCCCGCTAGCGGGGGGGCCCCAAGAGACCCAGTACTTC. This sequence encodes CAWTPLAGGPQETQYF.

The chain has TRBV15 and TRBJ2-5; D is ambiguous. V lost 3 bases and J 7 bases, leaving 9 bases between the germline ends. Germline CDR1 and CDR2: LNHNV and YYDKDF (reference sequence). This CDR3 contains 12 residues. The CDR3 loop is CATSRNRGTQYF. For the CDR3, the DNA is TGTGCCACCAGCAGGAATCGAGGGACCCAGTACTTC.

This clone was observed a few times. The CDR3, as DNA: TGTGCCTCGGAGTATAATGAAAAACTGTTTTTT. Its translation: CASEYNEKLFF. The chain couples TRBV30 to TRBJ1-4; D remains ambiguous. Germline CDR1 GTSNPN, CDR2 SVGIG (reference sequence). Between the trimmed V and J ends, which lost 7 bases and 4 bases, there was a span of 7 bases. The CDR3 is made up of 11 amino acids. The variable domain in full, completed from reference TRBV30 and TRBJ1-4, reads SQTIHQWPATLVQPVGSPLSLECTVEGTSNPNLYWYRQAAGRGLQLLFYSVGIGQISSEVPQNLSASRPQDRQFILSSKKLLLSDSGFYLCASEYNEKLFFGSGTQLSVL.

CDR3 bases: TGTGCCAGCAGTACCGGACAGGGTCGACAGACCCAGTACTTC. Translation gives CASSTGQGRQTQYF. The V gene is TRBV6-5, the J gene TRBJ2-5; TRBD1 matches at 8 bases. This CDR3 contains 14 residues. Germline V gene lookup returns CDR1 MNHEY and CDR2 SVGAGI. The J segment lost 6 bases and the V segment lost 5 bases, leaving 8 bases of the junction unmatched.

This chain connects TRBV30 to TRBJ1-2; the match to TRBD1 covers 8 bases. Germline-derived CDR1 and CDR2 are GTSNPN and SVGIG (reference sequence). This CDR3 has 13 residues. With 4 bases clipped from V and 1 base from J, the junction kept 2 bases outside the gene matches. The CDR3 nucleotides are TGTGCCTGGATACAGGGGGTTAACTATGGCTACACCTTC. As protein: CAWIQGVNYGYTF.